One sample yielded the 18 T cell receptor beta chains listed below, sequenced in a study of OX40 agonist ivuxolimab in advanced cancers. Data came from immunoSEQ multiplex PCR; TCRdb stores just in-frame clones and leaves some out. This sample carries about 40,000 clones, around nine tenths of them seen once, and the ten largest clones take roughly 0.51%. This specimen was CD4+ or CD8+ T cells sorted from blood, taken in a trial of the OX40 agonist ivuxolimab. Source of these receptors: an adult with an advanced solid tumor such as melanoma, head and neck, liver or kidney cancer.

The CDR3 coding sequence is TGTGCCACCAGCACCGACCGCATGGGGACCCAGTACTTC. Protein: CATSTDRMGTQYF. V is TRBV15 and J is TRBJ2-5; D is undetermined. Germline CDR1 LNHNV, CDR2 YYDKDF (reference sequence). The germline V and J ends were trimmed by 4 bases and 7 bases, with 13 bases remaining between them. The CDR3 is 13 residues long. Filled out from reference TRBV15 and TRBJ2-5, the complete variable domain reads DAMVIQNPRYQVTQFGKPVTLSCSQTLNHNVMYWYQQKSSQAPKLLFHYYDKDFNNEADTPDNFQSRRPNTSFCFLDIRSPGLGDTAMYLCATSTDRMGTQYFGPGTRLLVL.

Written as DNA, the CDR3 is TGTGCCAGCAGCTTGTTCGACAGGGAGACCCAGTACTTC. It translates to CASSLFDRETQYF. V gene TRBV5-5 combines with J gene TRBJ2-5; a weak D match, TRBD1 (6 bases). V was trimmed by 1 base and J by 5 bases, leaving 9 bases between them. The length of the CDR3 is 13 residues. Germline V gives CDR1 SGHKS, CDR2 YYEKEE (reference sequence).

V gene TRBV4-1 combines with J gene TRBJ2-3; D could derive from TRBD1 or TRBD2 (6 bases each). The CDR3 loop spans 16 amino acids. CDR1 and CDR2 (germline): MGHRA, YSYEKL. V gave up 3 bases and J gave up 2 bases, with 15 bases separating them. Here the CDR3 DNA reads TGCGCCAGCAGCCAGGATCAAGGGGGGTACACAGATACGCAGTATTTT. Translation gives CASSQDQGGYTDTQYF.

The rearrangement links TRBV2 to TRBJ1-1; 9 positions agree with TRBD1. The CDR3 consists of 14 residues. The junction had 7 bases not matched to a gene; V was cut back by 6 bases and J by 5 bases. Per germline, CDR1 SNHLY and CDR2 FYNNEI. The CDR3 loop is CASRGTGSRTEAFF. The CDR3 coding sequence is TGTGCCAGCAGAGGGACAGGGTCTAGGACTGAAGCTTTCTTT.

The genes are TRBV7-9 and TRBJ1-2; D perhaps matches TRBD1 (5 bases). The CDR3 totals 14 residues. Deletions cut 1 base from V and 8 bases from J, with 14 bases between. Germline lookup yields CDR1 SEHNR and CDR2 FQNEAQ (reference sequence). Written as DNA, the CDR3 is TGTGCCAGCAGCTTAGAGTTGGGGGGAAGCGGCTACACCTTC. This gives the protein CASSLELGGSGYTF. Using reference TRBV7-9 and TRBJ1-2 for the parts outside the CDR3, the full variable domain is DTGVSQNPRHKITKRGQNVTFRCDPISEHNRLYWYRQTLGQGPEFLTYFQNEAQLEKSRLLSDRFSAERPKGSFSTLEIQRTEQGDSAMYLCASSLELGGSGYTFGSGTRLTVV.

This clone was seen a few times. This chain uses TRBV7-3 with TRBJ2-7, with 7 nucleotides matching TRBD1. V was pared by 3 bases and J by 2 bases, with 4 bases of the junction left unmatched. This CDR3 comprises 14 residues. The germline gives CDR1 SGHTA, CDR2 FQGTGA. This chain's CDR3 is CASSFRQGPYEQYF. CDR3 in DNA: TGTGCCAGCAGCTTCCGACAGGGTCCCTACGAGCAGTACTTC. Looking up the rest from reference TRBV7-3 and TRBJ2-7 gives the full variable domain: GAGVSQTPSNKVTEKGKYVELRCDPISGHTALYWYRQSLGQGPEFLIYFQGTGAADDSGLPNDRFFAVRPEGSVSTLKIQRTERGDSAVYLCASSFRQGPYEQYFGPGTRLTVT.

The V call is TRBV5-5, the J call TRBJ1-5; perhaps TRBD1 as D (5 bases). CDR3 length equals 13 residues. The germline CDR1 and CDR2 sequences are SGHKS and YYEKEE (reference sequence). Trimming took 1 base from V and 7 from J, leaving 9 bases between them. The CDR3 DNA reads TGTGCCAGCAGCTTGCAGGGATTCCAGCCCCAGCATTTT. This codes for CASSLQGFQPQHF.

The chain has TRBV7-2 and TRBJ1-2; D remains unclear. The CDR3 runs to 13 residues. The germline gives CDR1 SGHTA, CDR2 FQGNSA. The germline V and J ends were trimmed by 2 bases and 4 bases, with 8 bases remaining between them. CDR3 DNA: TGTGCCAGCAGCTTAACTCAAGCCTATGGCTACACCTTC. It yields the protein CASSLTQAYGYTF.

The chain uses TRBV7-2 and TRBJ2-3; a possible D gene is TRBD2 (5 bases). The CDR3 runs to 13 residues. The germline gives CDR1 SGHTA, CDR2 FQGNSA. Trimming shortened V by 6 bases and J by 1 base, and 8 bases separated the two germline ends. The CDR3: CASSWGGTDTQYF. In nucleotides, the CDR3 is TGTGCCAGCAGTTGGGGAGGCACAGATACGCAGTATTTT. The full variable domain, completed using reference TRBV7-2 and TRBJ2-3, is GAGVSQSPSNKVTEKGKDVELRCDPISGHTALYWYRQSLGQGLEFLIYFQGNSAPDKSGLPSDRFSAERTGGSVSTLTIQRTQQEDSAVYLCASSWGGTDTQYFGPGTRLTVL.

The chain recombines TRBV7-6 with TRBJ2-5, with a possible D match to TRBD2 (6 bases). Per germline, CDR1 SGHVS and CDR2 FNYEAQ. The V gene lost 5 bases and the J gene lost 5 bases, with 18 bases spanning the gap. This CDR3 spans 15 amino acids. The CDR3 spells CASSVGTAWGETQYF. CDR3 nucleotides: TGTGCCAGCAGCGTAGGGACTGCGTGGGGGGAGACCCAGTACTTC.

This chain connects TRBV28 to TRBJ1-2; the D gene is possibly TRBD1 (6 bases). Per germline, CDR1 MDHEN and CDR2 SYDVKM. Trimming left V 6 bases short and J 2 bases short, with 10 bases between. The CDR3 is 13 residues long. In DNA form, the CDR3 reads TGTGCCAGCAGCCCAACAGGGAACTATGGCTACACCTTC. Translated, it gives CASSPTGNYGYTF.

The table lists this clone with a count of one. The chain joins TRBV18 to TRBJ2-3; D assignment may be TRBD1 or TRBD2 (5 bases each). V was cut by 4 bases and J by 4 bases, with 9 bases left in between. CDR1 and CDR2 from the germline V gene are KGHSH and LQKENI. The CDR3 length is 13 residues. CDR3 loop: CASSRGPPDTQYF. DNA for the CDR3: TGTGCCAGCTCACGGGGACCACCAGATACGCAGTATTTT.

Written as DNA, the CDR3 is TGTGCCAGCAGCGGCCAGGCGACAGTGGGTCAGCCCCAGCATTTT. Amino acid sequence: CASSGQATVGQPQHF. The genes are TRBV2 and TRBJ1-5; tentatively, D is TRBD1 (5 bases). The V gene lost 6 bases and the J gene lost 6 bases, with 18 bases spanning the gap. This CDR3 contains 15 residues. Germline CDR1 is SNHLY and CDR2 is FYNNEI.

This chain connects TRBV7-9 to TRBJ1-3; unclear D gene. V shed 1 base and J shed 11 bases, with 15 bases lying between them. The germline V gene encodes CDR1 SEHNR and CDR2 FQNEAQ (reference sequence). This CDR3 spans 14 amino acids. The CDR3 here is CASSLDAGARPIYF. The CDR3 bases are TGTGCCAGCAGCTTAGACGCAGGAGCTCGTCCCATATATTTT.

The J gene is TRBJ1-6, the V gene TRBV10-3; tentative D call: TRBD1 (6 bases). Germline CDR1 reads ENHRY; CDR2 reads SYGVKD. The V end was cut by 10 bases, the J end by 4 bases, with 17 bases between. The CDR3 spans 15 residues. DNA of the CDR3: TGTGCCACACTAGTAGGGGGGGATTATAATTCACCCCTCCACTTT. Protein sequence: CATLVGGDYNSPLHF.

The V and J genes are TRBV19 and TRBJ1-6; possibly TRBD1 for D (5 bases). CDR3 size: 18 residues. Trimming cost V 5 bases and J 10 bases, with 27 bases left between them. From germline, CDR1 is LNHDA and CDR2 SQIVND (reference sequence). The CDR3, as DNA: TGTGCCAGTAGTCTGGGAGACCCTACAGGATCTTGGGGATCACCCCTCCACTTT. Translated: CASSLGDPTGSWGSPLHF.

This clone was seen only once. This chain connects TRBV5-1 to TRBJ1-2, with 7 nucleotides matching TRBD1. Looked up from germline, CDR1 is SGHRS and CDR2 is YFSETQ. This CDR3 has 15 residues. Trimming took 0 bases from V and 2 from J; bases not matched to a gene: 4. The CDR3 loop is CASSLGGTENYGYTF. The DNA for the CDR3 is TGCGCCAGCAGCTTGGGCGGGACAGAGAACTATGGCTACACCTTC.

In its sample, this clone was seen a few times. CDR3 loop: CASSPLAGGSTDTQYF. The CDR3 coding sequence is TGCGCCAGCAGCCCACTAGCGGGGGGGAGTACAGATACGCAGTATTTT. The chain has TRBV4-1 and TRBJ2-3, with TRBD2 matching 13 bases. After removal of 4 bases from V and 3 bases from J, the junction contained 4 bases not matched to a gene. There are 16 residues in the CDR3. Germline loops: CDR1 MGHRA, CDR2 YSYEKL.